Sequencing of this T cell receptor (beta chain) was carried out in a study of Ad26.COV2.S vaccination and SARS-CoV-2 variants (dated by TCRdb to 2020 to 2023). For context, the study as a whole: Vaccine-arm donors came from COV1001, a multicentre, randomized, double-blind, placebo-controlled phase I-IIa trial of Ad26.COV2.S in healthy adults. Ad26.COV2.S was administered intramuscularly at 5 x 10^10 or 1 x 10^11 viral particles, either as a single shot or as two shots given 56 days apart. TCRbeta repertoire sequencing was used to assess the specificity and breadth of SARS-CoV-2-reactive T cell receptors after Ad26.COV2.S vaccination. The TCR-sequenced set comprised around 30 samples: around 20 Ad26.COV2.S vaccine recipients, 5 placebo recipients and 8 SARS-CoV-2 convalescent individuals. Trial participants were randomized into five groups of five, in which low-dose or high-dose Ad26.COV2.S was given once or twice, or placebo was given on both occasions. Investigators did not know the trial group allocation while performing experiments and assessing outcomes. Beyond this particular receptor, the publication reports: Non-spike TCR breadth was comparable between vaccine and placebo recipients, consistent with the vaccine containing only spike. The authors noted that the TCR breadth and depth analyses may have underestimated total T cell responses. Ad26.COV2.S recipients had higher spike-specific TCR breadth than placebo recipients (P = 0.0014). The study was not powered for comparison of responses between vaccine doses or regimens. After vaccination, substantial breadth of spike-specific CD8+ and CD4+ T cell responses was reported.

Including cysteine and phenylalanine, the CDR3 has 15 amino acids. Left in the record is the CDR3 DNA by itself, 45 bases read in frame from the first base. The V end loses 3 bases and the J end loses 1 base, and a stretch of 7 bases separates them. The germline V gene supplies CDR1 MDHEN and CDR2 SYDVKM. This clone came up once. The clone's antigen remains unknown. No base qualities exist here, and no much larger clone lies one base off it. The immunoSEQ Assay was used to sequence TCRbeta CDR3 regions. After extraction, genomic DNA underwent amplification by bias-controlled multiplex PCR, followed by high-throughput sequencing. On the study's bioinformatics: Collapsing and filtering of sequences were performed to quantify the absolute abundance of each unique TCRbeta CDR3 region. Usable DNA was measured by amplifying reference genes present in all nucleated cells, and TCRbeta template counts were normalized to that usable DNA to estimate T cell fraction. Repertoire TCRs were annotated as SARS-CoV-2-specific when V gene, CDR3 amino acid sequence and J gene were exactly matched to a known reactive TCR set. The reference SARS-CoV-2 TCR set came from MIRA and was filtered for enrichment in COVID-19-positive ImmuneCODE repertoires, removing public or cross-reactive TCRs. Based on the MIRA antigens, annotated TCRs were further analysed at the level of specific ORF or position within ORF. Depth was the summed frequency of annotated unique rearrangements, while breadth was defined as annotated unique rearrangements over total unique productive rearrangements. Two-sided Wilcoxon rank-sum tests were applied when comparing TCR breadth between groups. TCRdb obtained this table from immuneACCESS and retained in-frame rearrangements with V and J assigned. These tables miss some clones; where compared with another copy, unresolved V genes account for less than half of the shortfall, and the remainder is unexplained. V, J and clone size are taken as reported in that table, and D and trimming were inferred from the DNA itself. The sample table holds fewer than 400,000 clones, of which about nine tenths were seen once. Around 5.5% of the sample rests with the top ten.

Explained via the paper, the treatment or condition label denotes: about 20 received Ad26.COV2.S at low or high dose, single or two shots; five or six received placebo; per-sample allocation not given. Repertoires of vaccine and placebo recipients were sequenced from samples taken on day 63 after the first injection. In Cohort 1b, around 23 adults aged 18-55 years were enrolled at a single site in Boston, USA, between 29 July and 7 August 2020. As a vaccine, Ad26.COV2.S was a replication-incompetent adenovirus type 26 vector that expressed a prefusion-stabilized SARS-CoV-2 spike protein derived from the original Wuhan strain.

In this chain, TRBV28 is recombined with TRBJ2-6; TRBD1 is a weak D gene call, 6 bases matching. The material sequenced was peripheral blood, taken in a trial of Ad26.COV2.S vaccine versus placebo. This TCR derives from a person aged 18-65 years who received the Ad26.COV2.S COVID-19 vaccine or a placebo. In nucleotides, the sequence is TGTGCCAGCAGTTTTACAGGGTCTGGGGCCAACGTCCTGACTTTC. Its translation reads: CASSFTGSGANVLTF.